These 14 T cell receptor beta chains came from one sample sequenced in a study of shared clonotypes between healthy human individuals. The assay was immunoSEQ multiplex PCR, and TCRdb's table has in-frame clones only and misses some. The sample has about 1.1 million clones; approximately 75% are singletons. The source material was memory CD4+ T cells from PBMCs. The subset is: CD45RA-negative fraction. The receptors stem from a man aged 18 to 30 in good health. Some clones in this sample may be carry-over from other donors' samples.

This sequence joins TRBV30 and TRBJ1-1, with D perhaps TRBD1 (6 bases). The length of the CDR3 is 16 residues. V lost 2 bases and J 5 bases, leaving 21 bases between the germline ends. Germline lookup yields CDR1 GTSNPN and CDR2 SVGIG (reference sequence). The CDR3 region is CAWSPFGGLTGTEAFF. The CDR3 DNA sequence: TGTGCCTGGAGTCCTTTTGGGGGCCTGACGGGGACTGAAGCTTTCTTT.

On this clone itself: Other nucleotide sequences in the sample specify the same CDR3. This chain joins TRBV11-2 and TRBJ2-3; D is unresolved. The CDR3 is 11 amino acids. V lost 4 bases, J lost 5 bases, and 4 bases lay in between. Germline V gives CDR1 SGHAT, CDR2 FQNNGV. CDR3 sequence (DNA): TGTGCCAGCAGCTCTCGAGATACGCAGTATTTT. Amino acids: CASSSRDTQYF.

The table lists this clone with a count of one. A much larger clone sits a single nucleotide away, making a read error possible. V and J are TRBV5-1 and TRBJ2-2; weak D call: TRBD2 (6 bases). The CDR3 totals 16 residues. Germline CDR1 SGHRS, CDR2 YFSETQ. Trimming shortened V by 0 bases and J by 1 base, and 10 bases separated the two germline ends. For the CDR3, the DNA is TGCGCCAGCAGCTTGGATGGCGGGGTGAACACCGGGGAGCTGTTTTTT. Protein sequence: CASSLDGGVNTGELFF.

The chain links TRBV19 to TRBJ2-5; TRBD2 is a possible D gene (5 bases). Germline loops: CDR1 LNHDA, CDR2 SQIVND (reference sequence). V lost 6 bases and J lost 5, with 22 bases in between. The CDR3 consists of 16 residues. The DNA of the CDR3 is TGTGCCAGTAGACCGGACCCTGCGAGGGAGCGGGAGACCCAGTACTTC. Its protein product is CASRPDPARERETQYF.

This chain connects TRBV4-2 to TRBJ2-5; 9 nucleotides agree with TRBD2. The CDR3 loop spans 20 amino acids. Trimming took 0 bases from V and 5 from J; bases not matched to a gene: 19. Germline V gives CDR1 LGHNA, CDR2 YNFKEQ. The CDR3 region has the DNA TGTGCCAGCAGCCAAGACTCTCGGGCTAGCGGGATTCAAACAGCGGAGACCCAGTACTTC. Translating it yields CASSQDSRASGIQTAETQYF.

The chain links TRBV11-3 to TRBJ1-1; 7 positions agree with TRBD1. The germline V gene has CDR1 SGHNT and CDR2 YENEEA. The J segment lost 4 bases and the V segment lost 5 bases, leaving 7 bases of the junction unmatched. CDR3 size: 14 residues. CDR3 DNA sequence: TGTGCCAGCAGCCCGATCGACAGGGTCACTGAAGCTTTCTTT. It translates to CASSPIDRVTEAFF.

In regard to this clone: Other DNA sequences in this sample translate to the same CDR3. This chain uses TRBV18 with TRBJ1-4; D ambiguous. This CDR3 spans 12 amino acids. Germline CDR1 and CDR2: KGHSH and LQKENI. Trimming removed 3 bases at V and 4 bases at J, with 3 bases between. CDR3: CASSPRNEKLFF. For the CDR3, the DNA is TGTGCCAGCTCACCTCGTAATGAAAAACTGTTTTTT. Looking up the rest from reference TRBV18 and TRBJ1-4 gives the full variable domain: NAGVMQNPRHLVRRRGQEARLRCSPMKGHSHVYWYRQLPEEGLKFMVYLQKENIIDESGMPKERFSAEFPKEGPSILRIQQVVRGDSAAYFCASSPRNEKLFFGSGTQLSVL.

This clone turned up a few times. J is TRBJ1-1 and V is TRBV14, with 11 positions matching TRBD1. With V trimmed by 5 bases and J by 7 bases, 6 bases remained unmatched. The CDR3 consists of 14 residues. Germline V gene data show CDR1 as SGHDN and CDR2 as FVKESK. CDR3 bases: TGTGCCAGCAGCAAAGGACAGGGGGCTTATGAAGCTTTCTTT. It translates to CASSKGQGAYEAFF.

This chain uses TRBV6-4 with TRBJ2-3; TRBD2 aligns across 8 bases. The CDR3 loop spans 20 amino acids. Losses at the gene ends were 0 bases for V and 0 bases for J; bases not matched to a gene: 14. Germline CDR1 reads MRHNA; CDR2 reads SNTAGT. CDR3 in DNA: TGTGCCAGCAGTGACTCGATCCGGTATCAAGCGGGAGCTAGCACAGATACGCAGTATTTT. This encodes CASSDSIRYQAGASTDTQYF.

The rearrangement joins TRBV6-1 to TRBJ1-4; no clear D. CDR1 and CDR2 from the germline V gene are MNHNS and SASEGT. The CDR3 has 11 amino acids. The germline V and J ends were trimmed by 10 bases and 10 bases, with 13 bases remaining between them. This chain's CDR3 is CATRISGKLFF. CDR3 sequence (DNA): TGTGCCACCCGCATCTCGGGAAAACTGTTTTTT.

The V call is TRBV5-6, the J call TRBJ1-1; 8 bases are a match to TRBD1. CDR3 length equals 15 residues. The germline CDR1 and CDR2 sequences are SGHDT and YYEEEE. V gave up 1 base and J gave up 6 bases; unmatched junction bases: 8. The DNA for the CDR3 is TGTGCCAGCAGCTTGATTGACAGGGGCGGCCCTGAAGCTTTCTTT. Translating it yields CASSLIDRGGPEAFF.

V usage is TRBV7-9 and J usage is TRBJ1-4; 8 nucleotides match TRBD1. Germline CDR1 reads SEHNR; CDR2 reads FQNEAQ (reference sequence). After removal of 5 bases from V and 10 bases from J, the junction contained 12 bases not matched to a gene. This CDR3 is 15 amino acids long. CDR3 sequence reads: CASSESGTGIGKLFF. In DNA form, the CDR3 reads TGTGCCAGCAGCGAATCCGGGACAGGAATCGGAAAACTGTTTTTT. The full variable domain, its missing parts supplied by reference TRBV7-9 and TRBJ1-4, is DTGVSQNPRHKITKRGQNVTFRCDPISEHNRLYWYRQTLGQGPEFLTYFQNEAQLEKSRLLSDRFSAERPKGSFSTLEIQRTEQGDSAMYLCASSESGTGIGKLFFGSGTQLSVL.

The chain recombines TRBV5-5 with TRBJ1-4, with 7 bases aligning to TRBD1. CDR1 and CDR2 (germline): SGHKS, YYEKEE (reference sequence). This CDR3 region has 13 residues. With V trimmed by 5 bases and J by 4 bases, 2 bases remained unmatched. CDR3: CASSPGGNEKLFF. CDR3 sequence (DNA): TGTGCCAGCAGTCCAGGGGGTAATGAAAAACTGTTTTTT.

The table lists this clone with a count of one. Other nucleotide sequences from this sample produce the same CDR3. This chain joins TRBV5-1 and TRBJ2-7; 8 bases are shared with TRBD1. Germline trimming cut 4 bases from V and 3 bases from J; bases unmatched to any gene: 3. The CDR3 has 13 residues. The germline gives CDR1 SGHRS, CDR2 YFSETQ. Here the CDR3 DNA reads TGCGCCAGCAGCCGGGACAGGAGCTACGAGCAGTACTTC. Protein product: CASSRDRSYEQYF.